Presented here are 8 T cell receptor beta chains from one specimen sequenced in a study of T cell repertoires in cytomegalovirus infection. TCRdb passed the reads through MiXCR, listing each CDR3 protein once. The table has 680,000 or so distinct CDR3 sequences, 35% to 45% seen once. The sample consisted of PBMCs. The receptor source for this set is a human donor in good health (CMV status not recorded). Some clones in this sample may be carry-over from other donors' samples.

The genes are TRBV19 and TRBJ1-1; a weak D match, TRBD1 (5 bases). Germline V gives CDR1 LNHDA, CDR2 SQIVND (reference sequence). This CDR3 is built from 11 residues. V lost 10 bases to trimming and J lost 1 base, with 7 bases between them. CDR3 coding DNA: TGTGCCACTACAGGGAACACTGAAGCTTTCTTT. Amino acid sequence: CATTGNTEAFF.

The chain combines TRBV27 with TRBJ1-3; no clear D gene. This CDR3 region has 14 residues. Trimming shortened V by 5 bases and J by 4 bases, and 12 bases separated the two germline ends. Germline CDR1 is MNHEY and CDR2 is SMNVEV (reference sequence). CDR3 coding DNA: TGTGCCAGCAGTCTAGGATCGGGAGGAAACACCATATATTTT. The encoded protein is CASSLGSGGNTIYF.

The gene calls are TRBV29-1 and TRBJ1-5, with D unresolved. The CDR3 consists of 12 residues. From germline, CDR1 is SQVTM and CDR2 ANQGSEA. V shed 7 bases and J shed 5 bases, with 12 bases lying between them. CDR3 in amino acids: CSGWELDQPQHF. CDR3 nucleotides: TGCAGCGGGTGGGAGTTGGATCAGCCCCAGCATTTT.

The chain is built from TRBV11-2 and TRBJ2-5; D unresolved. Trimming stripped 3 bases from V and 2 bases from J, with 10 bases between. This CDR3 has 14 residues. Per germline, CDR1 SGHAT and CDR2 FQNNGV. In nucleotides, the CDR3 is TGTGCCAGCAGCTTTGAACTTTTGCAAGAGACCCAGTACTTC. Protein product: CASSFELLQETQYF.

The V and J genes are TRBV20-1 and TRBJ2-3; D is ambiguous. The ends were cut back, 5 bases at V and 1 base at J, with 19 bases in the middle. CDR1 is DFQATT, CDR2 SNEGSKA, per germline (reference sequence). The CDR3 runs 16 residues. The CDR3 DNA reads as TGCAGTGCTGCACGTAGGCAGAGTTTTGGCACAGATACGCAGTATTTT. Its translation: CSAARRQSFGTDTQYF.

V is TRBV7-2 and J is TRBJ2-5; D perhaps matches TRBD2 (6 bases). There are 14 residues in the CDR3. CDR1 is SGHTA, CDR2 FQGNSA, per germline. Trimming pared 7 bases from V and 7 bases from J, leaving 19 bases between. CDR3 bases: TGTGCCAGCACAAGGGACGGAGGGACGGGGACCCAGTACTTC. Residues: CASTRDGGTGTQYF.

The chain uses TRBV28 and TRBJ1-5; D is unresolved. The CDR3 is 12 residues long. Trimming took 6 bases from V and 9 from J, leaving 12 bases between them. The germline CDR1 and CDR2 sequences are MDHEN and SYDVKM. In DNA, the CDR3 is TGTGCCAGCAGCGAGGGTTACAGGCCCCAGCATTTT. Protein: CASSEGYRPQHF.

The chain has TRBV6-5 and TRBJ2-2; 9 bases agree with TRBD2. Germline CDR1 is MNHEY and CDR2 is SVGAGI. This CDR3 has 15 amino acids. V lost 2 bases to trimming and J lost 5 bases; unmatched junction nucleotides: 3. The CDR3 loop reads CASSYGTSWTGELFF. The CDR3 coding sequence is TGTGCCAGCAGTTACGGGACTAGCTGGACCGGGGAGCTGTTTTTT.